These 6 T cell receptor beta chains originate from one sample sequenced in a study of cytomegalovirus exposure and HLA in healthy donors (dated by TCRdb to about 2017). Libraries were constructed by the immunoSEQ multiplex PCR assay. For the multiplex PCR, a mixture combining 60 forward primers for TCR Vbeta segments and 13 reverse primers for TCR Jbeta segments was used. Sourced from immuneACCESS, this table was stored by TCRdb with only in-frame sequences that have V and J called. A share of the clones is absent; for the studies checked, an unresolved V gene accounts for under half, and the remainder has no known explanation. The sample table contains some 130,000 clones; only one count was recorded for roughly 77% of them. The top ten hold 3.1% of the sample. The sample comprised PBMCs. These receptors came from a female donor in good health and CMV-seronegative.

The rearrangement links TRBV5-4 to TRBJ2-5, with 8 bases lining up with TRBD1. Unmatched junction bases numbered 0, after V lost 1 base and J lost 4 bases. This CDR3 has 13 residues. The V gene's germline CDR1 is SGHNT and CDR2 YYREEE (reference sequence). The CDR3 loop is CASSLTGGETQYF. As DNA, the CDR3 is TGTGCCAGCAGCTTGACAGGGGGAGAGACCCAGTACTTC.

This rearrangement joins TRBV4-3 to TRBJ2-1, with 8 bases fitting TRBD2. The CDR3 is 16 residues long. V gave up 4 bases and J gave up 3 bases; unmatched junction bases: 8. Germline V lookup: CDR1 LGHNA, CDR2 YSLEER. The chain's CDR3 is CASSLHTTSDYNEQFF. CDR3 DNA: TGCGCCAGCAGCCTCCATACGACTAGCGACTACAATGAGCAGTTCTTC.

In DNA, the CDR3 is TGTGCCAGCAGGCGGGGGGGCAATATCGGTGAGCAGTTCTTC. Translating gives CASRRGGNIGEQFF. V is TRBV6-5 and J is TRBJ2-1; 9 positions agree with TRBD2. This CDR3 has 14 residues. Trimming removed 6 bases from V and 9 bases from J; junction bases left unmatched: 9. Germline V gene sequence: CDR1 MNHEY, CDR2 SVGAGI.

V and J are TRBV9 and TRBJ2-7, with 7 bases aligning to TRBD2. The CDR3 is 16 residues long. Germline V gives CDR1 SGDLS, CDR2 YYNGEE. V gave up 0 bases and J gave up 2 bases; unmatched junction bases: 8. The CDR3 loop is CASSVGWDGGTYEQYF. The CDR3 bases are TGTGCCAGCAGCGTAGGCTGGGACGGGGGGACCTACGAGCAGTACTTC.

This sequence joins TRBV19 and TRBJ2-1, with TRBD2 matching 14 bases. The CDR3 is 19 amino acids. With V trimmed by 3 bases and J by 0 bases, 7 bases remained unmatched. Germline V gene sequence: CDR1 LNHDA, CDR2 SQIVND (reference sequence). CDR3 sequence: CASSIAAGLAGVSYNEQFF. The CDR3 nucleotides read TGTGCCAGTAGTATTGCCGCGGGACTAGCGGGAGTCTCCTACAATGAGCAGTTCTTC.

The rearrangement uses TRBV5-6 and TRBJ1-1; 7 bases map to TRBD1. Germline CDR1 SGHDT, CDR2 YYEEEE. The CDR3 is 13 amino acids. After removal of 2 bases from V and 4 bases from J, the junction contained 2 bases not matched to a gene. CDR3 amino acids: CASSFNRGTEAFF. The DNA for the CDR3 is TGTGCCAGCAGCTTTAACAGGGGCACTGAAGCTTTCTTT.